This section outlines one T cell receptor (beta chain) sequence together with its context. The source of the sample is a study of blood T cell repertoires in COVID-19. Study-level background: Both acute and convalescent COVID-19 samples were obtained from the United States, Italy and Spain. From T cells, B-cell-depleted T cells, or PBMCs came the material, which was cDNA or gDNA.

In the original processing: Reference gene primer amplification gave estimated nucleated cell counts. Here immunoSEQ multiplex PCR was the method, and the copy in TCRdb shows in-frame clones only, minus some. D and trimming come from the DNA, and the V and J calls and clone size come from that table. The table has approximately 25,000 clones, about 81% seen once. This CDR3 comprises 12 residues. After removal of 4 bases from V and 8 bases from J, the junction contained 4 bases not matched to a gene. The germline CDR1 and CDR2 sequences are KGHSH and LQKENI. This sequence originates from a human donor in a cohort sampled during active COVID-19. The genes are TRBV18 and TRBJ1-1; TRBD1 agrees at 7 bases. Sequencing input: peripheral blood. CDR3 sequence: CASSLGQAEAFF. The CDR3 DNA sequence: TGTGCCAGCTCACTTGGACAGGCAGAAGCTTTCTTT.